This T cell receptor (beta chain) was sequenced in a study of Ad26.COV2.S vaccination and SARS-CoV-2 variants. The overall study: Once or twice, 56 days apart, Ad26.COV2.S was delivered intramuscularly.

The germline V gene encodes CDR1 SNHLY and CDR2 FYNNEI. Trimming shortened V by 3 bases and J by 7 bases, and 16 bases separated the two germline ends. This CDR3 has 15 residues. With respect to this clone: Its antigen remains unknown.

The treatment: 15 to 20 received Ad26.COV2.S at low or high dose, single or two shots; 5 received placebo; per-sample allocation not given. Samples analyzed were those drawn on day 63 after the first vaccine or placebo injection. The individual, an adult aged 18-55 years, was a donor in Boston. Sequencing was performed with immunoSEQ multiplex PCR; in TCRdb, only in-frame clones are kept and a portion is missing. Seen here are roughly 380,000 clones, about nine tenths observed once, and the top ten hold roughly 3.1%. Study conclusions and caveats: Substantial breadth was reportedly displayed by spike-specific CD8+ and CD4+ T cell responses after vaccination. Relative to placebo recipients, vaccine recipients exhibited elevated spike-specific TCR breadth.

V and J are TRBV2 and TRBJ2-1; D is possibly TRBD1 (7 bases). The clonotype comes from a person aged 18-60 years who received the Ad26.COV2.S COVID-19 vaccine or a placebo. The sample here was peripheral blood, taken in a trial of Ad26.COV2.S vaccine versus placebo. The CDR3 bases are TGTGCCAGCAGTGACGGGGCAGGGGGGTTTAATGAGCAGTTCTTC. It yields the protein CASSDGAGGFNEQFF.